The 21 T cell receptor beta chains reported below all come from one sample, sequenced in a study of blood T cells in healthy people across ages. The second PCR ran about 6 to 12 cycles with a sample-barcoded 5' primer and J-beta primers. TCRdb recomputed calls from the 5' RACE reads with MiXCR, one row per CDR3 protein. The table shows a few hundred thousand distinct CDR3 sequences, with roughly a quarter occurring only once. The sample also formed part of further work on T cells of mothers and their children.

Sequencing was carried out using blood. Receptors were obtained from a boy younger than 10 in good health.

This clonotype showed up just a few times. The V and J genes are TRBV10-3 and TRBJ2-1; D not certain. V lost 1 base and J 9 bases, leaving 7 bases between the germline ends. Per germline, CDR1 ENHRY and CDR2 SYGVKD. This CDR3 is 12 amino acids long. The CDR3 sequence is CAISEFGGEQFF. In DNA, the CDR3 is TGTGCCATCAGTGAGTTCGGCGGTGAGCAGTTCTTC.

The chain recombines TRBV7-2 with TRBJ2-5; possible D gene TRBD2, 5 bases. Germline-derived CDR1 and CDR2 are SGHTA and FQGNSA. The CDR3 extends over 15 amino acids. V lost 2 bases and J 4 bases, leaving 14 bases between the germline ends. DNA of the CDR3: TGTGCCAGCAGCTTAAGGGTGGGGAGAGGAGAGACCCAGTACTTC. This codes for CASSLRVGRGETQYF.

This clonotype was detected only a few times. The chain recombines TRBV7-9 with TRBJ2-3; 11 bases align to TRBD1. The CDR3 contains 16 residues. Losses at the gene ends were 5 bases for V and 3 bases for J; bases not matched to a gene: 7. From germline, CDR1 is SEHNR and CDR2 FQNEAQ (reference sequence). CDR3 sequence (DNA): TGTGCCAGCAGCCCAGGGACAGGGGGACGTACAGATACGCAGTATTTT. This gives the protein CASSPGTGGRTDTQYF.

The V and J genes are TRBV7-2 and TRBJ2-1; TRBD2 matches at 11 bases. The J call is in doubt because the DNA end fits TRBJ2-7 better. Germline CDR1 SGHTA, CDR2 FQGNSA. The CDR3 totals 17 residues. The DNA of the CDR3 is TGTGCCAGCAGCTTAGAACTAGCGGGAGTATCCGGCTACGAGCAGTACTTC. Its protein is CASSLELAGVSGYEQYF.

This clonotype was detected a few times. The genes are TRBV20-1 and TRBJ1-2, with TRBD1 identical over 8 bases. CDR1 and CDR2 from the germline V gene are DFQATT and SNEGSKA (reference sequence). There are 17 residues in the CDR3. Trimming removed 0 bases from V and 4 bases from J; junction bases left unmatched: 13. The CDR3 nucleotides read TGCAGTGCTAGAGATATAGCGGCGGACAGGGTGCGCTATGGCTACACCTTC. Translating gives CSARDIAADRVRYGYTF.

V and J are TRBV3-1 and TRBJ2-5, with 11 nucleotides matching TRBD2. The CDR3 is 16 amino acids. Trimming cost V 1 base and J 1 base; bases outside gene matches: 2. The V gene's germline CDR1 is LGHDT and CDR2 YNNKEL (reference sequence). CDR3 residues: CASSQVLAGGQETQYF. Written as DNA, the CDR3 is TGTGCCAGCAGCCAAGTCCTAGCGGGAGGCCAAGAGACCCAGTACTTC.

This sequence joins TRBV5-5 and TRBJ2-7, with a tentative D call TRBD2 (6 bases). V was pared by 4 bases and J by 0 bases, with 14 bases between. The germline V gene encodes CDR1 SGHKS and CDR2 YYEKEE (reference sequence). The CDR3 length is 15 residues. CDR3 nucleotide sequence: TGTGCCAGCAGCCGGTGGTGGGAGGACTCCTACGAGCAGTACTTC. Its protein product is CASSRWWEDSYEQYF.

This chain uses TRBV25-1 with TRBJ2-5; 8 nucleotides agree with TRBD2. The CDR3 length is 15 residues. V shed 0 bases and J 4 bases; nucleotides not matched to a gene: 4. The germline V gene has CDR1 MGHDK and CDR2 SYGVNS. DNA for the CDR3: TGTGCCAGCAGTGAATACACCGGGGGGGCAGAGACCCAGTACTTC. Protein sequence: CASSEYTGGAETQYF.

This clonotype was found a few times. The rearrangement links TRBV20-1 to TRBJ1-2; D is unresolved. Germline V lookup: CDR1 DFQATT, CDR2 SNEGSKA (reference sequence). V was shortened by 4 bases and J by 3 bases, with 12 bases between the two germline ends. The CDR3 is 13 amino acids. In nucleotides, the CDR3 is TGCAGTGCTAATGAGTTGAGGGACTATGGCTACACCTTC. It translates to CSANELRDYGYTF.

The chain is built from TRBV20-1 and TRBJ2-1; D is undetermined. Trimming cost V 6 bases and J 2 bases, with 14 bases left between them. This CDR3 has 14 amino acids. Germline CDR1 is DFQATT and CDR2 is SNEGSKA (reference sequence). The CDR3 sequence: CSAPDPQTYNEQFF. The DNA for the CDR3 is TGCAGTGCGCCGGACCCTCAAACCTACAATGAGCAGTTCTTC.

The V gene is TRBV28, the J gene TRBJ2-7; a possible D gene is TRBD1 (6 bases). Looked up from germline, CDR1 is MDHEN and CDR2 is SYDVKM. V was trimmed by 4 bases and J by 4 bases, leaving 20 bases between them. There are 16 residues in the CDR3. CDR3 DNA sequence: TGTGCCAGCAGTTCACAGCAGTCGGGACACAGGTACGAGCAGTACTTC. Translation: CASSSQQSGHRYEQYF.

This clonotype was picked up a small number of times. V gene TRBV20-1 combines with J gene TRBJ1-3; D unresolved. Looked up from germline, CDR1 is DFQATT and CDR2 is SNEGSKA (reference sequence). The CDR3 length is 14 residues. V lost 6 bases and J lost 0, with 12 bases in between. CDR3 residues: CSAPDGDSGNTIYF. The CDR3 bases are TGCAGTGCCCCGGACGGGGACTCTGGAAACACCATATATTTT.

The V and J genes are TRBV6-2 or TRBV6-3 and TRBJ2-5; D is undetermined. V lost 2 bases to trimming and J lost 2 bases, with 9 bases between them. CDR1 and CDR2 (germline): MNHEY, SVGEGT. The CDR3 runs to 14 residues. CDR3 DNA sequence: TGTGCCAGCAGTTACCGTAGGAAGCAAGAGACCCAGTACTTC. Protein sequence: CASSYRRKQETQYF.

This clonotype appeared a few times. J is TRBJ1-2 and V is TRBV12-3 or TRBV12-4; D unresolved. The CDR3 contains 15 residues. V was shortened by 1 base and J by 6 bases, with 15 bases between the two germline ends. The CDR3, as DNA: TGTGCCAGCAGTTTAGTCCTTCAAGGACTGGATGGCTACACCTTC. It codes for CASSLVLQGLDGYTF.

V gene TRBV29-1 combines with J gene TRBJ1-4; D is uncertain. Germline CDR1 is SQVTM and CDR2 is ANQGSEA. Trimming left V 5 bases short and J 0 bases short, with 7 bases between. The CDR3 contains 13 residues. The CDR3 nucleotides are TGCAGCGTTCCTGGGGCAACTAATGAAAAACTGTTTTTT. Translating gives CSVPGATNEKLFF.

This clonotype was recorded at least ten times. This chain joins TRBV29-1 and TRBJ2-7; possible D gene TRBD2, 6 bases. Germline-derived CDR1 and CDR2 are SQVTM and ANQGSEA. Trimming stripped 6 bases from V and 0 bases from J, with 15 bases between. This CDR3 has 14 residues. The CDR3 loop reads CSVVRDWSSYEQYF. The CDR3 DNA reads TGCAGCGTGGTCCGGGACTGGAGCTCCTACGAGCAGTACTTC.

The V and J genes are TRBV7-9 and TRBJ2-1; D tentatively fits TRBD1 or TRBD2 (5 bases each). Trimming shortened V by 6 bases and J by 10 bases, and 13 bases separated the two germline ends. CDR3 length: 12 residues. Germline V gives CDR1 SEHNR, CDR2 FQNEAQ (reference sequence). CDR3 protein: CASSAPGPEQFF. The CDR3 coding sequence is TGTGCCAGCAGTGCTCCGGGACCAGAGCAGTTCTTC. The full variable domain, in which reference TRBV7-9 and TRBJ2-1 provide the parts outside the CDR3, is DTGVSQNPRHKITKRGQNVTFRCDPISEHNRLYWYRQTLGQGPEFLTYFQNEAQLEKSRLLSDRFSAERPKGSFSTLEIQRTEQGDSAMYLCASSAPGPEQFFGPGTRLTVL.

This clonotype was observed a handful of times. The rearrangement links TRBV4-1 to TRBJ2-5; 8 positions agree with TRBD2. The J call may be incorrect, as the DNA end agrees better with TRBJ2-1. Per the germline V gene, CDR1 is MGHRA and CDR2 is YSYEKL. This CDR3 spans 17 amino acids. The CDR3 nucleotides are TGCGCCAGCAGCCAAGATCCTAACGGGAGGGCCTTGAATGAGCAGTTCTTC. It yields the protein CASSQDPNGRALNEQFF.

The chain is built from TRBV10-3 and TRBJ1-2; no clear D gene. The CDR3 totals 14 residues. Per germline, CDR1 ENHRY and CDR2 SYGVKD. V lost 3 bases, J lost 4 bases, and 12 bases lay in between. CDR3 protein: CAISDLSYGYGYTF. The CDR3 coding sequence is TGTGCCATCAGTGACTTGTCTTACGGCTATGGCTACACCTTC.

Comment on this clonotype: The junction differs from germline at one of its ends, possibly a read error. The rearrangement joins TRBV11-2 to TRBJ2-5, with TRBD2 matching over 10 bases. Germline V gives CDR1 SGHAT, CDR2 FQNNGV. The CDR3 spans 15 residues. The CDR3 reads CASSLSGGAQETLYF. CDR3 bases: TGTGCCAGCAGCTTGAGCGGGGGGGCCCAAGAGACCCTGTACTTC.

This clonotype was counted a few times. The chain joins TRBV4-3 to TRBJ2-2, with TRBD1 as a possible D gene (5 bases). CDR3 length: 16 residues. V was trimmed by 0 bases and J by 1 base, leaving 9 bases between them. Germline V gene lookup returns CDR1 LGHNA and CDR2 YSLEER. CDR3 loop: CASSQDRGLNTGELFF. CDR3 bases: TGCGCCAGCAGCCAAGATAGGGGCCTGAACACCGGGGAGCTGTTTTTT.